The 12 T cell receptor beta chains below were found in one sample sequenced in a study of Ad26.COV2.S vaccination and SARS-CoV-2 variants. This sample's treatment: 19 received Ad26.COV2.S at low or high dose, single or two shots; 5 received placebo; per-sample allocation not given. Samples came from day 63 after the first vaccine or placebo injection. The data were produced by immunoSEQ multiplex PCR, yet TCRdb's version contains in-frame clones alone and is incomplete. Counted here are hundreds of thousands of clones, around 88% occurring once; the ten biggest clones make up approximately 5%. Sequencing used peripheral blood, obtained in a trial of Ad26.COV2.S vaccine versus placebo. All receptors come from a person between 18 and 59 years old who received the Ad26.COV2.S COVID-19 vaccine or a placebo.

The V and J genes are TRBV7-9 and TRBJ1-1, with D unresolved. This CDR3 region has 15 residues. Looked up from germline, CDR1 is SEHNR and CDR2 is FQNEAQ (reference sequence). V was cut by 0 bases and J by 1 base, with 9 bases left in between. The CDR3 here is CASSLAPQRNTEAFF. As DNA, the CDR3 is TGTGCCAGCAGCTTAGCCCCTCAGCGGAACACTGAAGCTTTCTTT.

This chain joins TRBV2 and TRBJ1-4, with D maybe TRBD1 (5 bases). Germline V gene lookup returns CDR1 SNHLY and CDR2 FYNNEI. V lost 7 bases and J 5 bases, leaving 17 bases between the germline ends. The CDR3 extends over 15 amino acids. DNA for the CDR3: TGTGCCAGCAAGTCCTCAGGACACGCGAATGAAAAACTGTTTTTT. Residues: CASKSSGHANEKLFF.

J is TRBJ2-3 and V is TRBV5-8; unclear D gene. Trimming removed 2 bases at V and 2 bases at J, with 6 bases between. The CDR3 spans 13 residues. Germline values: CDR1 SGHTS, CDR2 YDEGEE. In DNA form, the CDR3 reads TGTGCCAGCAGCTTTAGACCCACAGATACGCAGTATTTT. Translated: CASSFRPTDTQYF.

This chain links TRBV30 with TRBJ1-2, with 7 bases lining up with TRBD1. Germline CDR1 and CDR2: GTSNPN and SVGIG (reference sequence). The V gene end was trimmed by 1 base and the J gene end by 0 bases; junction bases not matched to a gene: 2. This CDR3 has 14 residues. Here the CDR3 DNA reads TGTGCCTGGAGTGGGACAGGTCCTAACTATGGCTACACCTTC. Amino acid sequence: CAWSGTGPNYGYTF. The full variable domain, rest sourced from reference TRBV30 and TRBJ1-2, is SQTIHQWPATLVQPVGSPLSLECTVEGTSNPNLYWYRQAAGRGLQLLFYSVGIGQISSEVPQNLSASRPQDRQFILSSKKLLLSDSGFYLCAWSGTGPNYGYTFGSGTRLTVV.

A remark on this clone: The sample holds other DNA sequences that translate to the same CDR3. This sequence joins TRBV7-9 and TRBJ2-1, with 8 nucleotides matching TRBD1. This CDR3 comprises 15 residues. After removal of 1 base from V and 4 bases from J, the junction contained 3 bases not matched to a gene. Germline loops: CDR1 SEHNR, CDR2 FQNEAQ (reference sequence). The DNA of the CDR3 is TGTGCCAGCAGCTTAGGGACAGGGATTTACAATGAGCAGTTCTTC. Protein sequence: CASSLGTGIYNEQFF.

The V call is TRBV2, the J call TRBJ2-7; possibly TRBD2 for D (6 bases). This CDR3 contains 14 residues. The V end lost 6 bases, the J end lost 2 bases, and 14 bases lay between the germline ends. Germline V CDR1 and CDR2: SNHLY, FYNNEI. Here the CDR3 DNA reads TGTGCCAGCAGATCCGGGACTGGAACCTACGAGCAGTACTTC. Protein product: CASRSGTGTYEQYF.

Concerning this clone: Different DNA sequences within this sample yield the same CDR3. The chain employs TRBV27 and TRBJ1-2; D might be TRBD1 (6 bases). This CDR3 comprises 13 residues. Trimming stripped 2 bases from V and 8 bases from J, with 12 bases between. Germline values: CDR1 MNHEY, CDR2 SMNVEV (reference sequence). CDR3 DNA sequence: TGTGCCAGCAGTTTAGGCAGGGGATACGGCTACACCTTC. Its translation is CASSLGRGYGYTF.

The V gene is TRBV5-5, the J gene TRBJ2-7; a weak D match, TRBD1 (7 bases). This CDR3 is 16 amino acids long. Germline CDR1 reads SGHKS; CDR2 reads YYEKEE (reference sequence). V lost 0 bases, J lost 1 base, and 14 bases lay in between. The CDR3 nucleotides are TGTGCCAGCAGCTTGGCAGCCAGGGGGGAGTCCTACGAGCAGTACTTC. Translation gives CASSLAARGESYEQYF.

The J gene is TRBJ2-5, the V gene TRBV11-2; D perhaps matches TRBD1 (7 bases). Per germline, CDR1 SGHAT and CDR2 FQNNGV. This CDR3 spans 16 amino acids. The V end lost 1 base, the J end lost 3 bases, and 15 bases lay between the germline ends. DNA of the CDR3: TGTGCCAGCAGCTTAGGGTTTCGGGGGACAGAAGAGACCCAGTACTTC. Protein sequence: CASSLGFRGTEETQYF.

The rearrangement uses TRBV6-5 and TRBJ2-5; the match to TRBD1 covers 7 bases. The CDR3 runs 13 residues. V lost 6 bases, J lost 5 bases, and 6 bases stayed unmatched. The germline CDR1 and CDR2 sequences are MNHEY and SVGAGI. The CDR3 loop reads CASRNRGMETQYF. For the CDR3, the DNA is TGTGCCAGCAGAAACAGGGGAATGGAGACCCAGTACTTC.

This clone has just one count. V is TRBV9 and J is TRBJ1-4; 9 bases agree with TRBD1. The germline CDR1 and CDR2 sequences are SGDLS and YYNGEE. This CDR3 is built from 15 residues. V lost 3 bases to trimming and J lost 0 bases; unmatched junction nucleotides: 0. CDR3 protein: CASSGDRATNEKLFF. CDR3 sequence (DNA): TGTGCCAGCAGCGGGGACAGGGCAACTAATGAAAAACTGTTTTTT. The full variable domain, its missing parts supplied by reference TRBV9 and TRBJ1-4, is DSGVTQTPKHLITATGQRVTLRCSPRSGDLSVYWYQQSLDQGLQFLIQYYNGEERAKGNILERFSAQQFPDLHSELNLSSLELGDSALYFCASSGDRATNEKLFFGSGTQLSVL.

The rearrangement joins TRBV10-2 to TRBJ2-3; no clear D gene. CDR1 and CDR2 (germline): WSHSY, SAAADI. V lost 0 bases, J lost 2 bases, and 9 bases lay in between. This CDR3 is built from 15 residues. CDR3 protein: CASSESKIYTDTQYF. DNA for the CDR3: TGCGCCAGCAGTGAGTCGAAGATTTACACAGATACGCAGTATTTT.